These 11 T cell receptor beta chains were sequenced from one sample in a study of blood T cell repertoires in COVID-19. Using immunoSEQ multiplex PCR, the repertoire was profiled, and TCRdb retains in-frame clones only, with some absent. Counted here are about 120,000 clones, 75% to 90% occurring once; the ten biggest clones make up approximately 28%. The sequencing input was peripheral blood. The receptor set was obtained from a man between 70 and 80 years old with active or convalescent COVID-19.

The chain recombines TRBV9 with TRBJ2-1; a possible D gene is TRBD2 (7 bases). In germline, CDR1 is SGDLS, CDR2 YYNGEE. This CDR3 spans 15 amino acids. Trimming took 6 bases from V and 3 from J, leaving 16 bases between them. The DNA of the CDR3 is TGTGCCAGCACCCAAGCCGGGGGGCGCTACAATGAGCAGTTCTTC. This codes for CASTQAGGRYNEQFF.

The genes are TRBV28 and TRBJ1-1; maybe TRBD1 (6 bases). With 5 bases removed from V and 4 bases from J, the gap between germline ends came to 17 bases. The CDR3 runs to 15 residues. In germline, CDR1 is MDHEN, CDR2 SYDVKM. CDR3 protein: CASSKGTGMVTEAFF. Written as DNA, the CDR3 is TGTGCCAGCAGTAAAGGTACAGGGATGGTCACTGAAGCTTTCTTT.

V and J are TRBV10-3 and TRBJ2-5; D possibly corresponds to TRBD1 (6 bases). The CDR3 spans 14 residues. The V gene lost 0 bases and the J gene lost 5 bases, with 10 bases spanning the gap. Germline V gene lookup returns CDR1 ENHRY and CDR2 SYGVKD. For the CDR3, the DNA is TGTGCCATCAGTGAGTCAGCTAGGGGGGAGACCCAGTACTTC. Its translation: CAISESARGETQYF.

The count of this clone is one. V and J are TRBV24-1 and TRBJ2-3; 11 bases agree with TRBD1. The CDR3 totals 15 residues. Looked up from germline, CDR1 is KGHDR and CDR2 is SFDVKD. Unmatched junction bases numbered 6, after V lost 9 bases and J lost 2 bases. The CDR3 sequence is CATSSGQGDTDTQYF. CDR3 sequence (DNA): TGTGCCACCTCATCGGGACAGGGGGACACAGATACGCAGTATTTT.

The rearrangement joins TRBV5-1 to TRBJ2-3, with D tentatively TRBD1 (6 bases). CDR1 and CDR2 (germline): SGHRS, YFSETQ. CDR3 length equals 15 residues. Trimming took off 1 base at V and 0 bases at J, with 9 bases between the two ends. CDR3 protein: CASSLTGLSTDTQYF. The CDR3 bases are TGCGCCAGCAGCTTGACAGGGTTAAGCACAGATACGCAGTATTTT.

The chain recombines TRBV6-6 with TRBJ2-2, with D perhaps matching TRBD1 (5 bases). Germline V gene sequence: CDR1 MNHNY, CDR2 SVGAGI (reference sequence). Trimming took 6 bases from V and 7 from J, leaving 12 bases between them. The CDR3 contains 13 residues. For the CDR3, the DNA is TGTGCCAGCAGGACCGTTACAGGCGGGGAGCTGTTTTTT. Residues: CASRTVTGGELFF.

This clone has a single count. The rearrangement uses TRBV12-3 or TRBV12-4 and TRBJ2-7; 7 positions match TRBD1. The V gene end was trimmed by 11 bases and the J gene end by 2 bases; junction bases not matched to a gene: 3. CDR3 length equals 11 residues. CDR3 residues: CACTGAYEQYF. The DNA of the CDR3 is TGTGCCTGTACAGGGGCCTACGAGCAGTACTTC.

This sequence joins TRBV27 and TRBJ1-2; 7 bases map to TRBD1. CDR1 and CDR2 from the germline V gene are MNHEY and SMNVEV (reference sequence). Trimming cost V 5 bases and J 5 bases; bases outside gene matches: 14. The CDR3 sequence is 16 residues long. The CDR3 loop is CASSPSRQGAFYGYTF. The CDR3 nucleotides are TGTGCCAGCAGTCCCTCCCGACAGGGTGCTTTTTATGGCTACACCTTC.

The CDR3 here is CASSQDQGTGNQPQHF. Here the CDR3 DNA reads TGTGCCAGCAGCCAAGACCAGGGGACAGGGAATCAGCCCCAGCATTTT. The rearrangement joins TRBV4-2 to TRBJ1-5, with 9 bases matching TRBD1. V shed 0 bases, J shed 4 bases, and the junction held 4 bases outside the gene matches. The CDR3 is 16 amino acids. Germline V CDR1 and CDR2: LGHNA, YNFKEQ.

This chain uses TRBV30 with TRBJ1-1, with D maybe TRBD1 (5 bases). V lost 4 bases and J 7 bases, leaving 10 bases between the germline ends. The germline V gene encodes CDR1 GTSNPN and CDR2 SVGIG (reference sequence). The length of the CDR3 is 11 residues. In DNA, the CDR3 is TGTGCCTGGAACCGACAGTTTGAAGCTTTCTTT. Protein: CAWNRQFEAFF.

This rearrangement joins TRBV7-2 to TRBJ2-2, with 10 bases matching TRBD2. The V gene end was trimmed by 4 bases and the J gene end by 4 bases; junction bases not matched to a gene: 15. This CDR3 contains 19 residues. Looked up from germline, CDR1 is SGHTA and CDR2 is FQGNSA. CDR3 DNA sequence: TGTGCCAGCAGCTGGCAAGAGGGGCTAGCGGGAGCGGGCACCGGGGAGCTGTTTTTT. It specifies CASSWQEGLAGAGTGELFF.